This T cell receptor (beta chain) comes out of a study of shared clonotypes between healthy human individuals. Study-wide points: Sample collection involved blood only; tissue repertoires are likely different.

Only in-frame clones appear in the TCRdb table, and some are missing; sequencing was by immunoSEQ multiplex PCR. This sample has about 1.1 million clones, with 70% to 85% found just once. For this clone: Its antigen is still unknown.

Nashville, Tennessee was home to all donors, who were Caucasian adults. The CDR3 runs to 14 residues. Germline V CDR1 and CDR2: MRHNA, SNTAGT. The ends were cut back, 7 bases at V and 0 bases at J, with 11 bases in the middle. The TCR sequence derives from a man between 18 and 35 years old in good health. Some clones in this sample may be carry-over from other donors' samples. Input material: memory CD4+ T cells from PBMCs. This sample's subset: CD45RA-negative fraction. V is TRBV6-4 and J is TRBJ2-3, with no clear D. In DNA form, the CDR3 reads TGTGCCAGCAAGGTTGACACTAGCACAGATACGCAGTATTTT. This codes for CASKVDTSTDTQYF.